These 4 T cell receptor beta chains came from one sample sequenced in a study of siplizumab effects on memory and regulatory T cells. Sequencing was performed with immunoSEQ multiplex PCR; in TCRdb, only in-frame clones are kept and a portion is missing. Counted here are 70,000 to 90,000 clones, 75% to 90% occurring once; the ten biggest clones make up 15%. The sequenced material came from CD4+ T cells sorted from blood. These receptors originate from a human donor in good health.

The V gene is TRBV5-1, the J gene TRBJ1-1; TRBD1 matches at 9 bases. V shed 4 bases, J shed 7 bases, and the junction held 5 bases outside the gene matches. CDR1 SGHRS and CDR2 YFSETQ come from the germline V gene. The CDR3 sequence is 13 residues long. The CDR3 sequence is CASSPGTGYEAFF. CDR3 nucleotide sequence: TGCGCCAGCAGCCCCGGGACAGGGTATGAAGCTTTCTTT.

There are a few counts of this clone. The rearrangement joins TRBV2 to TRBJ1-4; D ambiguous. The V gene lost 4 bases and the J gene lost 2 bases, with 8 bases spanning the gap. The CDR3 runs 14 residues. CDR1 is SNHLY, CDR2 FYNNEI, per germline. The CDR3 bases are TGTGCCAGCAGTGGCTGGCAGACTAATGAAAAACTGTTTTTT. It yields the protein CASSGWQTNEKLFF.

The CDR3 is CASSGREPTSYNEQFF. The CDR3 nucleotides read TGTGCCAGCAGTGGTCGGGAGCCCACTTCCTACAATGAGCAGTTCTTC. This chain links TRBV2 with TRBJ2-1; D perhaps matches TRBD2 (6 bases). This CDR3 contains 16 residues. Germline loops: CDR1 SNHLY, CDR2 FYNNEI. Trimming removed 4 bases from V and 1 base from J, with 14 bases in between.

This chain connects TRBV5-4 to TRBJ2-2; 7 nucleotides match TRBD2. From germline, CDR1 is SGHNT and CDR2 YYREEE (reference sequence). The CDR3 loop spans 16 amino acids. V lost 4 bases and J lost 5; bases outside the gene matches: 11. The CDR3 sequence is CASSPEPREMTGELFF. The DNA for the CDR3 is TGTGCCAGCAGCCCCGAGCCGCGGGAGATGACCGGGGAGCTGTTTTTT.